This T cell receptor (beta chain) appears in the sequencing data of a study of T-cell memory formation after mild COVID-19. Study as a whole: Most TCR clusters belonged to a single donor.

Study results and caveats: There was a balanced CD4/CD8 profile in clones contracting day 15 to 85, and later expanders leaned CD4+. Cross-reactive memory seemingly joined, as some responding clones were found in pre-infection memory. The SARS-CoV-2 specificity of second-wave clones reaching peak at day 37 remained unverified.

Looked up from germline, CDR1 is SGHDT and CDR2 is YYEEEE. Trimming cost V 5 bases and J 0 bases, with 14 bases left between them. CDR3 length: 16 amino acids. This clonotype was detected ten times or more. Its antigen is unidentified. TCRdb fed the 5' RACE reads into MiXCR, producing one record per CDR3 protein. In the table there are 250,000 or so distinct CDR3 sequences, approximately 19% of which are singletons. This sequence joins TRBV5-6 and TRBJ2-2; D possibly matches TRBD1 or TRBD2 (5 bases each). Sequencing was done on a sample of PBMCs or a T cell subset sorted from them (not recorded which). This TCR was recovered from a man aged 18 to 29 who had mild COVID-19 (a few samples of this study predate the infection). Cell type and time point are not known. The CDR3 nucleotides are TGTGCCAGCAGGGGGCTGGCGGGCGCGAACACCGGGGAGCTGTTTTTT. Translating it yields CASRGLAGANTGELFF.